The 25 T cell receptor beta chains below come from one sample, sequenced in a study of blood T cells in healthy people across ages (dated by TCRdb to the mid-2010s). Libraries were constructed by 5' RACE. TCRdb records Illumina HiSeq 2500 as the sequencer. A second PCR of about 6 to 11 cycles was performed with a sample-barcoded 5' primer and a J-beta primer mix. The public reads were reanalyzed by TCRdb: fastp trimming at Q25, MiXCR alignment, in-frame beta chains only. Identical CDR3 protein sequences are pooled into one entry, listed with their most common genes and DNA. This sample is represented by 660,000 or so distinct CDR3 sequences; about 53% of them were singletons. More than 35% of the sample lies in the top ten. The sequenced sample consisted of blood. The origin of the receptors is a man in his sixties in good health.

The genes are TRBV7-9 and TRBJ1-2; D not certain. Germline loops: CDR1 SEHNR, CDR2 FQNEAQ (reference sequence). The CDR3 contains 13 residues. Trimming cost V 5 bases and J 4 bases, with 11 bases left between them. The CDR3 spells CASSPDPFYGYTF. CDR3 coding DNA: TGTGCCAGCAGCCCGGACCCTTTCTATGGCTACACCTTC.

This clonotype occurred a few times. The rearrangement links TRBV6-6 to TRBJ2-2; D is perhaps TRBD1 or TRBD2 (6 bases each). The V gene lost 8 bases and the J gene lost 1 base, with 14 bases spanning the gap. Germline V gene lookup returns CDR1 MNHNY and CDR2 SVGAGI (reference sequence). This CDR3 is 15 amino acids long. The CDR3 spells CASLAKGGNTGELFF. The CDR3 bases are TGTGCCAGCCTAGCAAAGGGGGGGAACACCGGGGAGCTGTTTTTT.

The chain has TRBV6-2 or TRBV6-3 and TRBJ2-3; D call uncertain. V was cut by 0 bases and J by 2 bases, with 12 bases left in between. The CDR3 sequence is 16 residues long. Germline CDR1 MNHEY, CDR2 SVGEGT. The CDR3 coding sequence is TGTGCCAGCAGTTACTCTTCGTCGCGGCTCACAGATACGCAGTATTTT. Its protein is CASSYSSSRLTDTQYF.

The chain combines TRBV5-1 with TRBJ2-1; 7 positions agree with TRBD1. The germline gives CDR1 SGHRS, CDR2 YFSETQ. This CDR3 has 15 residues. Trimming cost V 4 bases and J 5 bases; bases outside gene matches: 9. DNA of the CDR3: TGCGCCAGCAGCCCCGGTAAGGGGGCCGACAATGAGCAGTTCTTC. Translated: CASSPGKGADNEQFF.

The J gene is TRBJ1-2, the V gene TRBV28, with unresolved D. The CDR3 length is 15 residues. Germline V gene data show CDR1 as MDHEN and CDR2 as SYDVKM. V was cut by 4 bases and J by 8 bases, with 20 bases left in between. For the CDR3, the DNA is TGTGCCAGCAGTTCATACGCGGGCCCCGAAGGCGGCTACACCTTC. This codes for CASSSYAGPEGGYTF.

This clonotype was counted a single time. Here the CDR3 reads CSVEDQLAAGAQYF. The CDR3 DNA reads TGCAGCGTTGAAGATCAACTAGCGGCAGGAGCCCAGTACTTC. V is TRBV29-1 and J is TRBJ2-5, with 8 positions matching TRBD2. The V gene end was trimmed by 0 bases and the J gene end by 9 bases; junction bases not matched to a gene: 9. The CDR3 length is 14 residues. Germline V gene lookup returns CDR1 SQVTM and CDR2 ANQGSEA.

The chain links TRBV6-5 to TRBJ2-5; the match to TRBD1 covers 9 bases. The V and J ends lost 2 bases and 5 bases, in that order; junction bases with no gene match: 6. The germline V gene has CDR1 MNHEY and CDR2 SVGAGI. The CDR3 length is 15 residues. Here the CDR3 reads CASSYQGQGKETQYF. CDR3 bases: TGTGCCAGCAGTTACCAGGGACAGGGAAAGGAGACCCAGTACTTC.

This clonotype occurred a few times. V usage is TRBV12-3 or TRBV12-4 and J usage is TRBJ2-1; 10 nucleotides agree with TRBD1. With V trimmed by 6 bases and J by 7 bases, 9 bases remained unmatched. CDR3 size: 15 residues. Written as DNA, the CDR3 is TGTGCCAGCAGCCCGGGACAGGGGCCGGGGAATGAGCAGTTCTTC. It yields the protein CASSPGQGPGNEQFF.

The chain joins TRBV7-9 to TRBJ1-2; D is unresolved. CDR3 length: 12 amino acids. Trimming took 1 base from V and 7 from J, leaving 7 bases between them. Germline CDR1 is SEHNR and CDR2 is FQNEAQ (reference sequence). This chain's CDR3 is CASSLGGFGYTF. Here the CDR3 DNA reads TGTGCCAGCAGCTTAGGAGGGTTTGGCTACACCTTC.

V is TRBV20-1 and J is TRBJ2-1, with TRBD2 matching over 8 bases. Unmatched junction bases numbered 12, after V lost 5 bases and J lost 0 bases. This CDR3 has 17 amino acids. CDR1 and CDR2 from the germline V gene are DFQATT and SNEGSKA (reference sequence). CDR3 in amino acids: CSALSRGGLSSYNEQFF. The CDR3 DNA is TGCAGTGCTCTATCACGGGGGGGCCTGAGCTCCTACAATGAGCAGTTCTTC.

The rearrangement uses TRBV20-1 and TRBJ1-2; 7 nucleotides agree with TRBD1. J lost 4 bases, V lost 2 bases, and 13 bases had no gene match. CDR1 and CDR2 (germline): DFQATT, SNEGSKA (reference sequence). The CDR3 contains 16 residues. This CDR3 reads CSARPTLGGAGYGYTF. The CDR3, as DNA: TGCAGTGCTAGACCCACCTTAGGGGGCGCTGGCTATGGCTACACCTTC.

The chain carries TRBV18 and TRBJ2-1, with a weak D call TRBD2 (6 bases). Germline CDR1 and CDR2: KGHSH and LQKENI. Trimming removed 2 bases from V and 6 bases from J, with 8 bases in between. The CDR3 runs 13 residues. CDR3 protein: CASSPDGGNEQFF. The CDR3, as DNA: TGTGCCAGCTCACCAGACGGGGGCAATGAGCAGTTCTTC. Full variable domain (missing parts from reference TRBV18 and TRBJ2-1): NAGVMQNPRHLVRRRGQEARLRCSPMKGHSHVYWYRQLPEEGLKFMVYLQKENIIDESGMPKERFSAEFPKEGPSILRIQQVVRGDSAAYFCASSPDGGNEQFFGPGTRLTVL.

The rearrangement joins TRBV12-3 or TRBV12-4 to TRBJ2-7, with 7 bases lining up with TRBD2. The CDR3 spans 15 residues. The junction had 9 bases not matched to a gene; V was cut back by 6 bases and J by 1 base. The CDR3 protein is CASSPFKRGSYEQYF. CDR3 nucleotides: TGTGCCAGCAGCCCGTTTAAGCGGGGATCCTACGAGCAGTACTTC.

The chain is built from TRBV3-1 and TRBJ2-1; D not resolved. From germline, CDR1 is LGHDT and CDR2 YNNKEL (reference sequence). Deletions cut 0 bases from V and 0 bases from J, with 9 bases between. This CDR3 has 16 amino acids. The DNA for the CDR3 is TGTGCCAGCAGCCAAGATATACAGAGCTCCTACAATGAGCAGTTCTTC. It is translated as CASSQDIQSSYNEQFF.

This chain joins TRBV20-1 and TRBJ2-7, with D possibly being TRBD2 (7 bases). Germline V gene lookup returns CDR1 DFQATT and CDR2 SNEGSKA (reference sequence). V lost 6 bases and J 4 bases, leaving 19 bases between the germline ends. The CDR3 is 14 amino acids. The CDR3 nucleotides are TGCAGTGCGGAAGGGACAAGGGGGGGGTACGAGCAGTACTTC. As protein: CSAEGTRGGYEQYF.

V and J are TRBV12-3 or TRBV12-4 and TRBJ1-2, with 7 bases that match TRBD1. This CDR3 has 15 amino acids. Trimming at V came to 6 bases and at J to 7 bases, leaving 14 bases not matched to a gene. CDR3 in amino acids: CASSNRAGGKVGYTF. CDR3 nucleotides: TGTGCCAGCAGCAACCGGGCAGGGGGTAAGGTTGGCTACACCTTC.

The chain recombines TRBV12-3 or TRBV12-4 with TRBJ1-1; 8 nucleotides align to TRBD1. The length of the CDR3 is 17 residues. The V and J ends lost 6 bases and 1 base, in that order; junction bases with no gene match: 13. This chain's CDR3 is CASSDTGSQGANTEAFF. The CDR3 DNA reads as TGTGCCAGCAGCGACACCGGGTCCCAGGGGGCGAACACTGAAGCTTTCTTT.

This clonotype was picked up a small number of times. CDR3 region: CASSANGGGQEQFF. DNA of the CDR3: TGTGCCAGCAGCGCGAACGGGGGGGGTCAGGAGCAGTTCTTC. The chain combines TRBV9 with TRBJ2-1, with TRBD2 matching over 8 bases. The junction had 9 bases not matched to a gene; V was cut back by 3 bases and J by 10 bases. The CDR3 totals 14 residues. Germline V gives CDR1 SGDLS, CDR2 YYNGEE.

The chain recombines TRBV20-1 with TRBJ2-3; 7 bases are a match to TRBD2. V gave up 0 bases and J gave up 8 bases; unmatched junction bases: 17. CDR3 length: 17 residues. Germline values: CDR1 DFQATT, CDR2 SNEGSKA (reference sequence). The DNA of the CDR3 is TGCAGTGCTAGAGAGGGCCCCCGCTGGAGTGGCGGGGGTACGCAGTATTTT. The encoded protein is CSAREGPRWSGGGTQYF.

This chain uses TRBV20-1 with TRBJ2-5; D is uncertain. There are 12 residues in the CDR3. Trimming took off 1 base at V and 4 bases at J, with 7 bases between the two ends. CDR1 is DFQATT, CDR2 SNEGSKA, per germline (reference sequence). The CDR3 spells CSARVLGETQYF. Here the CDR3 DNA reads TGCAGTGCTAGAGTCCTGGGAGAGACCCAGTACTTC.

This clonotype was observed a few times. The gene calls are TRBV25-1 and TRBJ1-2, with D possibly matching TRBD1 (6 bases). CDR3 size: 14 residues. Germline V gives CDR1 MGHDK, CDR2 SYGVNS. V was cut by 4 bases and J by 10 bases, with 19 bases left in between. In DNA form, the CDR3 reads TGTGCCAGCAGTGCGACTGGAGTTAGGGGGAACTACACCTTC. It encodes CASSATGVRGNYTF.

The J gene is TRBJ1-1, the V gene TRBV4-1, with 9 nucleotides matching TRBD1. Trimming cost V 8 bases and J 3 bases; bases outside gene matches: 16. This CDR3 has 17 amino acids. Germline V gene data show CDR1 as MGHRA and CDR2 as YSYEKL. The CDR3 here is CASLKRGLRTGDTEAFF. The CDR3 region has the DNA TGCGCCAGCCTAAAGCGGGGGTTGCGGACAGGGGACACTGAAGCTTTCTTT.

This sequence joins TRBV21-1 and TRBJ2-5; the D call in the table, TRBD1, was not verified against the DNA. The J call is doubtful: the DNA matches TRBJ2-7 better. TRBV21-1 is shown as a pseudogene. The CDR3 totals 15 residues. Written as DNA, the CDR3 is TGTGCCAGCAGCAAACTCCGGGACACCGTCTACGAGCAGTACTTC. Translating gives CASSKLRDTVYEQYF.

The genes are TRBV4-1 and TRBJ2-5; D is ambiguous. CDR3 size: 14 residues. V was shortened by 4 bases and J by 1 base, with 10 bases between the two germline ends. Germline V gives CDR1 MGHRA, CDR2 YSYEKL. DNA of the CDR3: TGCGCCAGCAGCCGAGCCCAACTCCAAGAGACCCAGTACTTC. Translation: CASSRAQLQETQYF.

The rearrangement uses TRBV20-1 and TRBJ1-2, with D perhaps TRBD1 (6 bases). The CDR3 contains 12 residues. The germline V and J ends were trimmed by 3 bases and 2 bases, with 7 bases remaining between them. Germline lookup yields CDR1 DFQATT and CDR2 SNEGSKA (reference sequence). DNA of the CDR3: TGCAGTGCTAGTACAGGGAACTATGGCTACACCTTC. Translation: CSASTGNYGYTF.